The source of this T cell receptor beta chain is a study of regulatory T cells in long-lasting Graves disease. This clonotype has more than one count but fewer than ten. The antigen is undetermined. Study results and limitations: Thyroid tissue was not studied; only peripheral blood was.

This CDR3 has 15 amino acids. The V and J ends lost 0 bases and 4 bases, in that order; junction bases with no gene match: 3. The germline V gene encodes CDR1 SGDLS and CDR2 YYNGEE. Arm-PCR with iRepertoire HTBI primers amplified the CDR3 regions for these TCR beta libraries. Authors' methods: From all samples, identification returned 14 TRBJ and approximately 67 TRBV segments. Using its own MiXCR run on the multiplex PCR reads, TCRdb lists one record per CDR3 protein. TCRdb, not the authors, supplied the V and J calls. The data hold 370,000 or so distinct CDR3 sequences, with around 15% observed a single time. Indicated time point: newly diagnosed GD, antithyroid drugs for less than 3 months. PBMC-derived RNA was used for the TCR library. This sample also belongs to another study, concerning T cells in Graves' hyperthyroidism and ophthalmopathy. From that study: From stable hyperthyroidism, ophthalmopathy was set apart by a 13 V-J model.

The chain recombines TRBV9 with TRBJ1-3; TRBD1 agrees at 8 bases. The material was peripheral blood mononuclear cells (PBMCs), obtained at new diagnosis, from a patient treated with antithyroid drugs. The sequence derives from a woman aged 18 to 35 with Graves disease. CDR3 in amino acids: CASSVVQGAGNTIYF. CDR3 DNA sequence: TGTGCCAGCAGCGTAGTCCAGGGGGCGGGAAACACCATATATTTT.